This is a list of T cell receptor beta chains from one sample in a study of shared clonotypes between healthy human individuals. Clones were read by immunoSEQ multiplex PCR, and TCRdb kept only the in-frame ones, dropping some. The table lists under 2.5 million clones, roughly 92% of them singletons, with approximately 0.41% in the top ten. The sequencing sample was made of naive CD4+ T cells from PBMCs. The source of these receptors is a young man in good health. Some clones in this sample may be carry-over from other donors' samples. CDR3s include the opening cysteine and the closing phenylalanine or tryptophan. D genes are given only for firm matches.

CDR3aa | d_gene | j_gene | v_gene
CASSLTENTEAFF | - | TRBJ1-1 | TRBV9
CASSPELAGTGELFF | TRBD2 | TRBJ2-2 | TRBV6-5
CASSVDPGAKGYTF | - | TRBJ1-2 | TRBV9
CASSSGLAMETQYF | TRBD2 | TRBJ2-5 | TRBV6-5
CASSIPAGPQHF | - | TRBJ1-5 | TRBV6-5
CASSYSTGLRSYEQYF | - | TRBJ2-7 | TRBV6-5
CASSYVQGAYNEQFF | TRBD1 | TRBJ2-1 | TRBV5-1
CASSGQRTRYTF | - | TRBJ1-2 | TRBV6-1
CASSRQGVPSYEQYF | - | TRBJ2-7 | TRBV11-2
CASSLGVGYNEQFF | - | TRBJ2-1 | TRBV7-3
CASSPSSGSYNEQFF | TRBD2 | TRBJ2-1 | TRBV18
CASRGTRALGEQYF | - | TRBJ2-7 | TRBV6-5
CASSRDSNQPQHF | - | TRBJ1-5 | TRBV18
CASSLSTGSYNEQFF | - | TRBJ2-1 | TRBV5-4
CATSRVFSRDIPYEQYF | - | TRBJ2-7 | TRBV15
CASSLEGRNTEAFF | - | TRBJ1-1 | TRBV5-1
CAWVDRGLHGYTF | TRBD1 | TRBJ1-2 | TRBV30
CASSLEGSSLLNEQFF | - | TRBJ2-1 | TRBV7-3
CASSRQGGQPQHF | TRBD1 | TRBJ1-5 | TRBV18
CASREGNTEAFF | - | TRBJ1-1 | TRBV6-1
CASSLGSATNEKLFF | - | TRBJ1-4 | TRBV5-1
CASSEGAGPTEAFF | - | TRBJ1-1 | TRBV25-1
CASSLGSAFYEQYF | - | TRBJ2-7 | TRBV7-9
CASSPIGATEAFF | - | TRBJ1-1 | TRBV5-6
CASSVQSGLVETQYF | - | TRBJ2-5 | TRBV9
CASSEVHREYFYTF | - | TRBJ1-2 | TRBV2
CASSGASGRAGNEQFF | TRBD2 | TRBJ2-1 | TRBV28
CASSIGGAYSNQPQHF | - | TRBJ1-5 | TRBV28
CASTSLTHEQYF | - | TRBJ2-7 | TRBV27
CASSIDRGADTIYF | - | TRBJ1-3 | TRBV19
CASSGAGTQYF | - | TRBJ2-5 | TRBV7-9
CASSLGGTGGAYEQYF | TRBD1 | TRBJ2-7 | TRBV5-1
CASSKANPGIHEQYF | - | TRBJ2-7 | TRBV21-1
CASSPTRNQETQYF | - | TRBJ2-5 | TRBV5-1
CASTPQQGILTDTQYF | - | TRBJ2-3 | TRBV7-8
CASSALPPGETQYF | - | TRBJ2-5 | TRBV7-2
CASSFLRLKLAKNIQYF | - | TRBJ2-4 | TRBV28
CASSFAGTVRGEQYF | - | TRBJ2-7 | TRBV7-2
CASRSSATYEQYF | - | - | TRBV28
CASKFTGLPGELFF | - | TRBJ2-2 | TRBV6-1
CASSTRDRPNYGYTF | TRBD1 | TRBJ1-2 | TRBV7-9
CASSLLTGTEGEKLFF | - | TRBJ1-4 | TRBV18
CASSVGTATGELFF | - | TRBJ2-2 | TRBV9
CASSPTSGTNTGELFF | TRBD2 | TRBJ2-2 | TRBV7-3
CASSSGSSGNTIYF | - | TRBJ1-3 | TRBV5-1
CASSLSPVGTDTQYF | - | TRBJ2-3 | TRBV5-1
CASKRLAGGGRGTDTQYF | TRBD2 | TRBJ2-3 | TRBV27
CASSSTLRFNTGELFF | - | TRBJ2-2 | TRBV5-1
CASSPPGGTGVYEQYF | - | TRBJ2-7 | TRBV11-2